The clone carrying this TCR beta chain was seen a few times. The entry originates in a study of cytomegalovirus exposure and HLA in healthy donors. There are 16 residues in the CDR3. Deletions cut 4 bases from V and 4 bases from J, with 17 bases between. CDR1 SGDLS and CDR2 YYNGEE come from the germline V gene. Vbeta (60) and Jbeta (13) primers were used in the PCR. Using immunoSEQ multiplex PCR, the repertoire was profiled, and TCRdb retains in-frame clones only, with some absent. The table has roughly 96,000 clones, approximately 75% seen once; the top ten hold approximately 3.2%. Material: PBMCs. This chain connects TRBV9 to TRBJ2-2, with D possibly being TRBD1 (7 bases). The clonotype comes from a female donor in good health and CMV-seropositive. The CDR3: CASSTQAGGGTGELFF. CDR3 bases: TGTGCCAGCAGCACACAAGCAGGGGGAGGCACCGGGGAGCTGTTTTTT.